The present TCR beta chain was sequenced within a study of metastatic and nonmetastatic thyroid tumors. The wider study: From malignant and benign thyroid patients, repertoires in blood and in tumor or nodule tissue were compared.

Thyroid surgery took place with no prior treatment in any patient. General study findings and limits: Benign nodules reportedly had significantly lower TCR beta diversity than malignant thyroid tumors in blood and tumor.

The CDR3 runs 18 residues. Germline V gene data show CDR1 as MNHNS and CDR2 as SASEGT. Only a few counts were recorded for this clone. Its specificity is not known. The junction does not match germline at one end; this may be a read error. In the original workflow: To classify distant metastasis in papillary thyroid cancer, a model was built from CDR3 differences across clinicopathological groups. TCRdb reassembled clones from the PCR reads with MiXCR. The V and J calls and clone size come from TCRdb's table, not from the authors' own analysis. The top ten clones hold about 4.1% of a sample with 45,000 to 65,000 clones, roughly 22% of them seen once.

Sequenced input: blood. This TCR derives from a female donor with papillary thyroid cancer or a benign thyroid nodule (not recorded which). Some clones in this sample may be carry-over from other donors' samples. The rearrangement links TRBV6-1 to TRBJ2-2; 7 bases align to TRBD2. The CDR3 protein is CASSEAGALAANTGEMFF. CDR3 bases: TGTGCCAGCAGTGAAGCAGGTGCGCTAGCGGCGAACACCGGGGAGATGTTTTTT.